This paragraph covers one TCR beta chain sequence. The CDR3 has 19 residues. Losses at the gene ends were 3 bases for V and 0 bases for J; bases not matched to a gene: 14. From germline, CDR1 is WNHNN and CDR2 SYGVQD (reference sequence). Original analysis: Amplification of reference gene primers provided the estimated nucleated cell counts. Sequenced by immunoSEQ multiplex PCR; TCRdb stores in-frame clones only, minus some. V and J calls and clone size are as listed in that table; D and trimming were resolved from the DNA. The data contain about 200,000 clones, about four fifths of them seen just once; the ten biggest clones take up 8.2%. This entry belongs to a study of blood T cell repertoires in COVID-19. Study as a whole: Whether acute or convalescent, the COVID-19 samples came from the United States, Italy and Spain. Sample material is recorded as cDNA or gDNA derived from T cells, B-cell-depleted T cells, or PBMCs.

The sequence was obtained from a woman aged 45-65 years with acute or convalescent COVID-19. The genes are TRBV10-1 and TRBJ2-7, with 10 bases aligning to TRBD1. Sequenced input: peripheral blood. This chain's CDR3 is CASSDGPSSGTGDSYEQYF. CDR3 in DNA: TGCGCCAGCAGTGATGGCCCCTCGTCCGGGACAGGGGACTCCTACGAGCAGTACTTC.